This passage covers 25 T cell receptor beta chains from one sample sequenced in a study of cytomegalovirus exposure and HLA in healthy donors. A multiplex PCR was run with 60 Vbeta primers and 13 Jbeta primers. Clones were sequenced by immunoSEQ multiplex PCR, and TCRdb holds only the in-frame ones, with some missing. This table holds about 95,000 clones, less than 80% found once. The specimen sequenced was PBMCs. Source of these receptors: a woman aged 40-49 years in good health and CMV-seropositive.

This clone was counted between two and nine times. The chain has TRBV18 and TRBJ1-4; D unresolved. The germline V and J ends were trimmed by 3 bases and 0 bases, with 14 bases remaining between them. This CDR3 has 17 amino acids. Looked up from germline, CDR1 is KGHSH and CDR2 is LQKENI. CDR3 in amino acids: CASSPAFPGATNEKLFF. CDR3 bases: TGTGCCAGCTCACCGGCGTTCCCAGGTGCAACTAATGAAAAACTGTTTTTT.

DNA for the CDR3: TGTGCCAGCAGCCCTACCGGCGGAGTGGACTATGGCTACACCTTC. Its translation is CASSPTGGVDYGYTF. This rearrangement joins TRBV6-5 to TRBJ1-2; D uncertain. V dropped 6 bases and J dropped 3 bases, with 17 bases sitting between them. The CDR3 sequence is 15 residues long. Germline V gene sequence: CDR1 MNHEY, CDR2 SVGAGI.

This sequence joins TRBV19 and TRBJ1-1, with D perhaps matching TRBD1 (6 bases). The germline V gene encodes CDR1 LNHDA and CDR2 SQIVND (reference sequence). V lost 4 bases to trimming and J lost 6 bases, with 18 bases between them. The CDR3 has 15 residues. The CDR3 nucleotides read TGTGCCAGTAGTACCGCTGGGACACCGATCCCTGAAGCTTTCTTT. Protein product: CASSTAGTPIPEAFF.

This sequence joins TRBV6-6 and TRBJ2-7; 7 bases align to TRBD1. The germline V gene encodes CDR1 MNHNY and CDR2 SVGAGI (reference sequence). The CDR3 totals 13 residues. V gave up 2 bases and J gave up 7 bases; unmatched junction bases: 5. The CDR3 sequence: CASSYGDSREQYF. The CDR3 DNA follows: TGTGCCAGCAGTTACGGGGACAGTCGGGAGCAGTACTTC.

V gene TRBV5-4 combines with J gene TRBJ1-1; TRBD1 matches 8 bases. CDR1 is SGHNT and CDR2 is YYREEE in the germline V gene (reference sequence). The CDR3 spans 15 residues. Losses at the gene ends were 0 bases for V and 4 bases for J; bases not matched to a gene: 5. The CDR3 reads CASSLAGTGATEAFF. CDR3 sequence (DNA): TGTGCCAGCAGCTTGGCCGGGACAGGAGCCACTGAAGCTTTCTTT.

The rearrangement uses TRBV19 and TRBJ2-7, with 15 bases identical to TRBD2. The CDR3 spans 16 residues. V dropped 9 bases and J dropped 2; count of bases not matched to a gene: 8. Germline values: CDR1 LNHDA, CDR2 SQIVND (reference sequence). The CDR3 reads CASAGLAGGETYEQYF. CDR3 bases: TGTGCCAGCGCTGGACTAGCGGGAGGGGAAACCTACGAGCAGTACTTC.

The CDR3 DNA follows: TGTGCCAGCGGCGACACACAAGAGACCCAGTACTTC. This codes for CASGDTQETQYF. This chain links TRBV2 with TRBJ2-5; D gene unclear. CDR3 length: 12 residues. Germline values: CDR1 SNHLY, CDR2 FYNNEI. V lost 8 bases, J lost 2 bases, and 9 bases lay in between.

J is TRBJ2-1 and V is TRBV2, with D maybe TRBD2 (8 bases). Deletions cut 8 bases from V and 0 bases from J, with 17 bases between. CDR3 length equals 16 residues. Germline CDR1 is SNHLY and CDR2 is FYNNEI. CDR3 residues: CASEGGGGYSYNEQFF. CDR3 in DNA: TGTGCCAGCGAAGGGGGCGGGGGGTACTCCTACAATGAGCAGTTCTTC.

The rearrangement links TRBV6-6 to TRBJ1-2; 7 bases align to TRBD1. Unmatched junction bases numbered 7, after V lost 6 bases and J lost 6 bases. Germline CDR1 MNHNY, CDR2 SVGAGI (reference sequence). The CDR3 contains 13 residues. The chain's CDR3 is CASSPDRENGYTF. The CDR3 DNA reads TGTGCCAGCAGCCCCGACAGGGAAAATGGCTACACCTTC.

This clone occurred once. The CDR3 region is CASSQEHAGELFF. CDR3 DNA: TGTGCCAGCAGCCAAGAGCATGCCGGGGAGCTGTTTTTT. V is TRBV9 and J is TRBJ2-2; the D is unclear. Germline V lookup: CDR1 SGDLS, CDR2 YYNGEE. This CDR3 comprises 13 residues. Trimming took 4 bases from V and 6 from J, leaving 10 bases between them. Using reference TRBV9 and TRBJ2-2 for the parts outside the CDR3, the full variable domain is DSGVTQTPKHLITATGQRVTLRCSPRSGDLSVYWYQQSLDQGLQFLIQYYNGEERAKGNILERFSAQQFPDLHSELNLSSLELGDSALYFCASSQEHAGELFFGEGSRLTVL.

The chain carries TRBV4-1 and TRBJ2-7, with 8 bases lining up with TRBD1. The germline V gene encodes CDR1 MGHRA and CDR2 YSYEKL. The CDR3 has 17 residues. J lost 2 bases, V lost 1 base, and 10 bases had no gene match. This CDR3 is CASSQGDRGQAPYEQYF. DNA of the CDR3: TGCGCCAGCAGCCAAGGAGACCGGGGACAGGCCCCCTACGAGCAGTACTTC.

The V call is TRBV10-3, the J call TRBJ2-7; 9 bases line up with TRBD1. Germline values: CDR1 ENHRY, CDR2 SYGVKD. V shed 4 bases, J shed 5 bases, and the junction held 9 bases outside the gene matches. The CDR3 totals 15 residues. The CDR3 nucleotides are TGTGCCATCAGTGGTCCCGACAGGGGGAAGGACGAGCAGTACTTC. This translates into CAISGPDRGKDEQYF.

This sequence joins TRBV30 and TRBJ1-1; D gene unclear. V was pared by 7 bases and J by 1 base, with 10 bases between. The CDR3 consists of 12 residues. Germline-derived CDR1 and CDR2 are GTSNPN and SVGIG (reference sequence). CDR3 loop: CASSTQNTEAFF. The CDR3 DNA reads as TGTGCCTCATCTACTCAGAACACTGAAGCTTTCTTT.

The chain is built from TRBV7-6 and TRBJ2-1; the match to TRBD2 covers 7 bases. The CDR3 is made up of 15 amino acids. Germline values: CDR1 SGHVS, CDR2 FNYEAQ. Trimming removed 1 base from V and 5 bases from J; junction bases left unmatched: 5. This chain's CDR3 is CASSLGSGIHNEQFF. CDR3 nucleotide sequence: TGTGCCAGCAGCTTAGGAAGCGGGATCCACAATGAGCAGTTCTTC.

The chain recombines TRBV19 with TRBJ2-2; D gene uncertain. Germline V gives CDR1 LNHDA, CDR2 SQIVND (reference sequence). V was clipped by 1 base and J by 5 bases, with 8 bases between them. This CDR3 region has 14 residues. In DNA, the CDR3 is TGTGCCAGTAGTATAGGAGGCCCTACCGGGGAGCTGTTTTTT. It codes for CASSIGGPTGELFF.

The chain uses TRBV6-6 and TRBJ1-5, with 7 bases matching TRBD1. This CDR3 contains 16 residues. V lost 0 bases to trimming and J lost 2 bases; unmatched junction nucleotides: 4. Germline CDR1 and CDR2: MNHNY and SVGAGI (reference sequence). CDR3 region: CASSYSGGQGNQPQHF. CDR3 nucleotide sequence: TGTGCCAGCAGTTACTCGGGCGGACAGGGCAATCAGCCCCAGCATTTT.

This chain uses TRBV2 with TRBJ2-3; 8 nucleotides agree with TRBD2. CDR1 is SNHLY and CDR2 is FYNNEI in the germline V gene. The ends lost 4 bases at V and 2 bases at J; junction bases unmatched: 5. This CDR3 has 15 amino acids. CDR3 coding DNA: TGTGCCAGCAGTGTGGGTAGCGGGGCCACAGATACGCAGTATTTT. Translating gives CASSVGSGATDTQYF.

V usage is TRBV19 and J usage is TRBJ1-4; TRBD1 agrees at 9 bases. V lost 4 bases to trimming and J lost 7 bases; unmatched junction nucleotides: 7. The V gene's germline CDR1 is LNHDA and CDR2 SQIVND (reference sequence). This CDR3 region has 15 residues. This CDR3 is CASSSPGTGPEKLFF. CDR3 coding DNA: TGTGCCAGTAGTAGCCCCGGGACAGGGCCTGAAAAACTGTTTTTT.

This clone was seen once. This sequence joins TRBV15 and TRBJ2-7, with D possibly TRBD2 on 7 matching bases. This CDR3 is built from 14 residues. The germline gives CDR1 LNHNV, CDR2 YYDKDF (reference sequence). The V and J ends lost 3 bases and 4 bases respectively, with 13 bases between them. CDR3 DNA sequence: TGTGCCACCAGCAGGTCCAGGGGAGGGTACGAGCAGTACTTC. Amino acid sequence: CATSRSRGGYEQYF.

The chain is built from TRBV6-5 and TRBJ2-5; possible D gene TRBD1, 6 bases. CDR1 is MNHEY, CDR2 SVGAGI, per germline. V dropped 1 base and J dropped 5 bases, with 14 bases sitting between them. There are 15 residues in the CDR3. The CDR3, as DNA: TGTGCCAGCAGTTACTTTGGGGGCGCGGAGGAGACCCAGTACTTC. Its protein is CASSYFGGAEETQYF.

The gene calls are TRBV28 and TRBJ2-6; 8 bases are a match to TRBD1. Germline V lookup: CDR1 MDHEN, CDR2 SYDVKM. V shed 8 bases and J 4 bases; nucleotides not matched to a gene: 4. The CDR3 sequence is 14 residues long. CDR3 in amino acids: CASSQGAGANVLTF. For the CDR3, the DNA is TGTGCCAGCTCGCAGGGGGCCGGGGCCAACGTCCTGACTTTC. Supplemented by reference TRBV28 and TRBJ2-6, the full variable domain reads DVKVTQSSRYLVKRTGEKVFLECVQDMDHENMFWYRQDPGLGLRLIYFSYDVKMKEKGDIPEGYSVSREKKERFSLILESASTNQTSMYLCASSQGAGANVLTFGAGSRLTVL.

This clone has only a few counts. The chain recombines TRBV7-2 with TRBJ2-7, with 10 bases lining up with TRBD1. CDR1 SGHTA and CDR2 FQGNSA come from the germline V gene. This CDR3 is built from 15 residues. With V trimmed by 2 bases and J by 1 base, 2 bases remained unmatched. CDR3 coding DNA: TGTGCCAGCAGCTTACTGGGACAGGGGTCCTACGAGCAGTACTTC. Translation gives CASSLLGQGSYEQYF.

This clone was seen more than once but under ten times. One junction end does not reproduce the germline sequence, and a read error may be involved. The chain is built from TRBV7-9 and TRBJ2-2, with TRBD1 matching over 9 bases. CDR3 length equals 17 residues. Per germline, CDR1 SEHNR and CDR2 FQNEAQ (reference sequence). This CDR3 reads CSSSSTGGTMNTGELFF. For the CDR3, the DNA is TGTTCCAGCAGCTCTACAGGGGGCACTATGAACACCGGGGAGCTGTTTTTT. Supplemented by reference TRBV7-9 and TRBJ2-2, the full variable domain reads DTGVSQNPRHKITKRGQNVTFRCDPISEHNRLYWYRQTLGQGPEFLTYFQNEAQLEKSRLLSDRFSAERPKGSFSTLEIQRTEQGDSAMYLCSSSSTGGTMNTGELFFGEGSRLTVL.

The chain employs TRBV13 and TRBJ2-3, with D possibly being TRBD2 (6 bases). CDR3 size: 12 residues. Trimming pared 5 bases from V and 8 bases from J, leaving 11 bases between. The germline CDR1 and CDR2 sequences are PRHDT and FYEKMQ (reference sequence). The chain's CDR3 is CASSRKEGTQYF. For the CDR3, the DNA is TGTGCCAGCAGCAGGAAGGAGGGTACGCAGTATTTT.

The chain has TRBV2 and TRBJ2-1, with TRBD2 matching over 7 bases. This CDR3 contains 15 residues. Germline V gene data show CDR1 as SNHLY and CDR2 as FYNNEI. V lost 5 bases, J lost 1 base, and 5 bases stayed unmatched. CDR3 region: CASSLSGVSYNEQFF. CDR3 nucleotide sequence: TGTGCCAGCAGTTTAAGCGGGGTGTCCTACAATGAGCAGTTCTTC.